Below are 31 T cell receptor beta chains sequenced from a single sample in a study of shared clonotypes between healthy human individuals (dated by TCRdb to the early 2020s). Preparation of the library involved the immunoSEQ multiplex PCR assay. TCRdb stores this immuneACCESS table with in-frame sequences only. Part of the clones is absent; in the studies checked, under half of the shortfall reflects unresolved V genes, and no reason is known for the rest. The sample contains fewer than 600,000 clones, approximately 80% of them found a single time. The ten largest clonotypes hold about 12% of the sample. Sample: PBMCs. These receptors came from a middle-aged woman in good health. Some clones in this sample may be carry-over from other donors' samples.

The genes are TRBV2 and TRBJ2-5; D not resolved. Trimming left V 0 bases short and J 7 bases short, with 9 bases between. Germline assignment: CDR1 SNHLY and CDR2 FYNNEI. The CDR3 length is 13 residues. The CDR3 here is CASSEARSRTQYF. CDR3 nucleotides: TGTGCCAGCAGTGAAGCGCGGAGTAGGACCCAGTACTTC. Complete variable domain (other parts from reference TRBV2 and TRBJ2-5): EPEVTQTPSHQVTQMGQEVILRCVPISNHLYFYWYRQILGQKVEFLVSFYNNEISEKSEIFDDQFSVERPDGSNFTLKIRSTKLEDSAMYFCASSEARSRTQYFGPGTRLLVL.

As to this clone: A far larger clone is a single base away, which makes a read error likely. CDR3 nucleotide sequence: TGCGCCAGCAGTCAATCTTCCTGGCCGGGGCCCCAGCATTTT. Protein: CASSQSSWPGPQHF. The chain has TRBV23-1 and TRBJ1-5; D gene unclear. TRBV23-1 is known as an ORF, though its function is uncertain. This CDR3 comprises 14 residues. V lost 0 bases and J 9 bases, leaving 12 bases between the germline ends.

The J gene is TRBJ2-7, the V gene TRBV4-2; the match to TRBD2 covers 11 bases. The CDR3 is 17 amino acids. Germline V CDR1 and CDR2: LGHNA, YNFKEQ. Trimming cost V 4 bases and J 0 bases; bases outside gene matches: 8. The CDR3 loop reads CASSPSLAGGISYEQYF. DNA of the CDR3: TGTGCCAGCAGCCCGTCGTTAGCGGGAGGGATCTCCTACGAGCAGTACTTC.

The chain uses TRBV10-3 and TRBJ1-2; D unclear. V lost 0 bases to trimming and J lost 7 bases, with 9 bases between them. Germline V CDR1 and CDR2: ENHRY, SYGVKD. This CDR3 spans 13 amino acids. The CDR3 coding sequence is TGTGCCATCAGTGAGTCGGATGGCGCTGGCTACACCTTC. Amino acids: CAISESDGAGYTF.

The rearrangement uses TRBV7-6 and TRBJ1-5; D is uncertain. V lost 1 base, J lost 12 bases, and 16 bases lay in between. CDR3 length: 14 residues. The germline gives CDR1 SGHVS, CDR2 FNYEAQ. As DNA, the CDR3 is TGTGCCAGCAGCTTAGGCACGGCACCGATCGGCCAGCATTTT. It encodes CASSLGTAPIGQHF. The full variable domain, with the rest looked up from reference TRBV7-6 and TRBJ1-5, is GAGVSQSPRYKVTKRGQDVALRCDPISGHVSLYWYRQALGQGPEFLTYFNYEAQQDKSGLPNDRFSAERPEGSISTLTIQRTEQRDSAMYRCASSLGTAPIGQHFGDGTRLSIL.

The chain combines TRBV4-2 with TRBJ2-7; tentative D call: TRBD2 (6 bases). CDR1 and CDR2 from the germline V gene are LGHNA and YNFKEQ. V was cut by 1 base and J by 4 bases, with 11 bases left in between. The CDR3 length is 14 residues. Here the CDR3 reads CASSQGSGPYEQYF. DNA of the CDR3: TGTGCCAGCAGCCAAGGTAGCGGACCATACGAGCAGTACTTC.

This clone was seen once. The CDR3 here is CASSLVGSDTQYF. CDR3 in DNA: TGTGCCAGCAGTTTAGTTGGATCAGATACGCAGTATTTT. The rearrangement links TRBV28 to TRBJ2-3; no clear D. V lost 2 bases, J lost 4 bases, and 7 bases lay in between. Germline lookup yields CDR1 MDHEN and CDR2 SYDVKM. The CDR3 covers 13 residues.

With respect to this clone: A clone one base away is much larger, so this may be a read error. This chain uses TRBV7-2 with TRBJ1-5; D unclear. From germline, CDR1 is SGHTA and CDR2 FQGNSA. V gave up 1 base and J gave up 3 bases, with 4 bases separating them. This CDR3 contains 13 residues. DNA for the CDR3: TGTGCCAGCAGCTTAGGGGCCAATCAGCCCCAGCATTTT. Protein: CASSLGANQPQHF.

This clone was found many times. In the same sample, other DNA sequences code for this CDR3. The V and J genes are TRBV13 and TRBJ2-7; a weak D match, TRBD2 (6 bases). With 5 bases removed from V and 7 bases from J, the gap between germline ends came to 12 bases. CDR1 and CDR2 (germline): PRHDT, FYEKMQ (reference sequence). This CDR3 is 12 amino acids long. CDR3: CASSPRGLEQYF. The CDR3 DNA follows: TGTGCCAGCAGCCCCCGGGGGTTAGAGCAGTACTTC.

This clone was detected only once. The V call is TRBV11-2, the J call TRBJ1-2; D gene ambiguous. The CDR3 is made up of 14 amino acids. Germline V gene sequence: CDR1 SGHAT, CDR2 FQNNGV. V lost 4 bases to trimming and J lost 13 bases, with 22 bases between them. The CDR3 loop reads CASSSREPGRAATF. In DNA form, the CDR3 reads TGTGCCAGCAGCTCCCGGGAGCCCGGCCGAGCTGCCACCTTC.

V and J are TRBV5-1 and TRBJ2-1, with 11 bases lining up with TRBD2. V shed 4 bases and J 0 bases; nucleotides not matched to a gene: 6. The CDR3 is 17 residues long. Germline V CDR1 and CDR2: SGHRS, YFSETQ. The CDR3 nucleotides are TGCGCCAGCAGCGCTACTAGCGGGAGTGCCTCCTACAATGAGCAGTTCTTC. This encodes CASSATSGSASYNEQFF.

The J gene is TRBJ2-5, the V gene TRBV5-1, with TRBD1 as a possible D gene (6 bases). The V gene lost 0 bases and the J gene lost 5 bases, with 14 bases spanning the gap. CDR3 length: 15 residues. The germline V gene encodes CDR1 SGHRS and CDR2 YFSETQ. This CDR3 reads CASSLVQGQGETQYF. Written as DNA, the CDR3 is TGCGCCAGCAGCTTGGTTCAAGGGCAGGGGGAGACCCAGTACTTC.

The chain employs TRBV9 and TRBJ1-3; 8 bases line up with TRBD1. The CDR3 runs to 15 residues. The V gene's germline CDR1 is SGDLS and CDR2 YYNGEE. With V trimmed by 0 bases and J by 4 bases, 3 bases remained unmatched. The CDR3 here is CASSVDTGGGNTIYF. The CDR3 nucleotides are TGTGCCAGCAGCGTAGACACAGGGGGAGGAAACACCATATATTTT.

The chain has TRBV7-9 and TRBJ1-2; no reliable D call. Between the trimmed V and J ends, which lost 1 base and 0 bases, there was a span of 6 bases. Germline CDR1 SEHNR, CDR2 FQNEAQ (reference sequence). This CDR3 has 14 residues. The chain's CDR3 is CASSLGGTNYGYTF. DNA of the CDR3: TGTGCCAGCAGCTTAGGTGGGACTAACTATGGCTACACCTTC. The variable domain in full, with the rest retrieved from reference TRBV7-9 and TRBJ1-2, is DTGVSQNPRHKITKRGQNVTFRCDPISEHNRLYWYRQTLGQGPEFLTYFQNEAQLEKSRLLSDRFSAERPKGSFSTLEIQRTEQGDSAMYLCASSLGGTNYGYTFGSGTRLTVV.

The table lists this clone with a few counts. CDR3 nucleotides: TGTGCCAGCAGAACAGGGTCGTACGAGCAGTACTTC. It translates to CASRTGSYEQYF. This chain links TRBV27 with TRBJ2-7; D may be TRBD1 (6 bases). Germline V gene sequence: CDR1 MNHEY, CDR2 SMNVEV (reference sequence). V lost 6 bases, J lost 4 bases, and 10 bases lay in between. This CDR3 region has 12 residues.

The chain carries TRBV30 and TRBJ2-2, with a tentative D call TRBD1 (7 bases). The V gene lost 8 bases and the J gene lost 4 bases, with 17 bases spanning the gap. Germline CDR1 GTSNPN, CDR2 SVGIG (reference sequence). The CDR3 contains 14 residues. The CDR3 spells CARGLRGATGELFF. DNA of the CDR3: TGTGCCCGGGGGCTCAGGGGGGCCACCGGGGAGCTGTTTTTT.

This clone was detected a few times. J is TRBJ1-1 and V is TRBV7-2, with D uncertain. V was trimmed by 1 base and J by 6 bases, leaving 9 bases between them. Germline V gene data show CDR1 as SGHTA and CDR2 as FQGNSA. The CDR3 is made up of 13 amino acids. The CDR3, as DNA: TGTGCCAGCAGCTTAGAGATAGGCGCTGAAGCTTTCTTT. Translating gives CASSLEIGAEAFF. Supplemented by reference TRBV7-2 and TRBJ1-1, the full variable domain reads GAGVSQSPSNKVTEKGKDVELRCDPISGHTALYWYRQSLGQGLEFLIYFQGNSAPDKSGLPSDRFSAERTGGSVSTLTIQRTQQEDSAVYLCASSLEIGAEAFFGQGTRLTVV.

This clone has only one observation. The sample holds other DNA sequences that translate to the same CDR3. The chain employs TRBV30 and TRBJ1-5, with D perhaps TRBD1 (6 bases). The germline V gene has CDR1 GTSNPN and CDR2 SVGIG (reference sequence). V was clipped by 2 bases and J by 5 bases, with 13 bases between them. This CDR3 has 14 residues. The CDR3 is CAWSSGGADQPQHF. The CDR3 DNA reads as TGTGCCTGGAGTTCTGGGGGCGCGGATCAGCCCCAGCATTTT.

The chain couples TRBV2 to TRBJ1-4, with 7 bases identical to TRBD1. Germline trimming cut 7 bases from V and 5 bases from J; bases unmatched to any gene: 4. The CDR3 contains 13 residues. Germline CDR1 is SNHLY and CDR2 is FYNNEI. The CDR3 region has the DNA TGTGCCAGCACGGGACAGATGAATGAAAAACTGTTTTTT. Translated: CASTGQMNEKLFF. The variable domain in full, with the rest retrieved from reference TRBV2 and TRBJ1-4, is EPEVTQTPSHQVTQMGQEVILRCVPISNHLYFYWYRQILGQKVEFLVSFYNNEISEKSEIFDDQFSVERPDGSNFTLKIRSTKLEDSAMYFCASTGQMNEKLFFGSGTQLSVL.

The chain has TRBV7-9 and TRBJ1-1; D call uncertain. This CDR3 has 14 amino acids. Germline V lookup: CDR1 SEHNR, CDR2 FQNEAQ (reference sequence). V shed 5 bases and J shed 5 bases, with 15 bases lying between them. CDR3 nucleotides: TGTGCCAGCAGCCAAGGGTTAGGGAGGACTGAAGCTTTCTTT. Encoded protein: CASSQGLGRTEAFF.

The chain has TRBV5-4 and TRBJ2-2; D might be TRBD1 (6 bases). Germline values: CDR1 SGHNT, CDR2 YYREEE (reference sequence). The CDR3 runs to 14 residues. Between the trimmed V and J ends, which lost 7 bases and 3 bases, there was a span of 13 bases. This CDR3 reads CASGRDTHTGELFF. The CDR3 coding sequence is TGTGCCAGCGGAAGGGACACCCACACCGGGGAGCTGTTTTTT.

This chain links TRBV6-1 with TRBJ2-2; no definite D call. Germline loops: CDR1 MNHNS, CDR2 SASEGT. V was clipped by 5 bases and J by 3 bases, with 13 bases between them. There are 15 residues in the CDR3. Written as DNA, the CDR3 is TGTGCCAGCAGTCAAACCTCCCCTGACACCGGGGAGCTGTTTTTT. Its protein is CASSQTSPDTGELFF.

This rearrangement joins TRBV30 to TRBJ1-5, with TRBD1 matching over 8 bases. Germline assignment: CDR1 GTSNPN and CDR2 SVGIG (reference sequence). V lost 2 bases to trimming and J lost 7 bases; unmatched junction nucleotides: 4. This CDR3 comprises 13 residues. The CDR3 DNA reads as TGTGCCTGGAGTCCGGACAGGGCCCAGCCCCAGCATTTT. It codes for CAWSPDRAQPQHF.

The V and J genes are TRBV7-6 and TRBJ2-1, with D possibly being TRBD1 or TRBD2 (8 bases each). The germline V gene has CDR1 SGHVS and CDR2 FNYEAQ. The V end lost 6 bases, the J end lost 0 bases, and 21 bases lay between the germline ends. The CDR3 is 18 amino acids. CDR3 protein: CASSQGAASGFSYNEQFF. In DNA, the CDR3 is TGTGCCAGCAGTCAGGGGGCGGCTAGCGGGTTCTCCTACAATGAGCAGTTCTTC.

The chain employs TRBV18 and TRBJ2-5; 7 positions agree with TRBD2. The J segment lost 3 bases and the V segment lost 6 bases, leaving 7 bases of the junction unmatched. In germline, CDR1 is KGHSH, CDR2 LQKENI. This CDR3 spans 14 amino acids. CDR3 sequence: CASSPSGIEETQYF. The CDR3 bases are TGTGCCAGCTCGCCCAGCGGGATAGAAGAGACCCAGTACTTC. Together with reference TRBV18 and TRBJ2-5, the CDR3 gives the full variable domain: NAGVMQNPRHLVRRRGQEARLRCSPMKGHSHVYWYRQLPEEGLKFMVYLQKENIIDESGMPKERFSAEFPKEGPSILRIQQVVRGDSAAYFCASSPSGIEETQYFGPGTRLLVL.

V gene TRBV11-3 combines with J gene TRBJ2-1, with D hard to call. CDR3 length: 16 amino acids. Germline V gives CDR1 SGHNT, CDR2 YENEEA. Trimming cost V 5 bases and J 0 bases, with 14 bases left between them. This CDR3 is CASSGRHRSSYNEQFF. The CDR3 coding sequence is TGTGCCAGCAGCGGCCGACACCGAAGCTCCTACAATGAGCAGTTCTTC.

The chain is built from TRBV2 and TRBJ2-2; TRBD1 is a possible D gene (6 bases). This CDR3 is 15 amino acids long. Deletions cut 2 bases from V and 4 bases from J, with 11 bases between. Per the germline V gene, CDR1 is SNHLY and CDR2 is FYNNEI. DNA for the CDR3: TGTGCCAGCAGTGAAATCAGGGGACCCACCGGGGAGCTGTTTTTT. This sequence encodes CASSEIRGPTGELFF.

This clone was counted once. A read error is likely here: a far larger clone is one base away. The sample contains more than one DNA sequence encoding this CDR3. This rearrangement joins TRBV6-4 to TRBJ1-1; D gene unclear. This CDR3 spans 13 amino acids. Germline V gene data show CDR1 as MRHNA and CDR2 as SNTAGT. In nucleotides, the CDR3 is TGTGCCAGCAGTCCAGAAGAGAACACTGAGGCTTTCTTT. This translates into CASSPEENTEAFF.

This clone was found once. This CDR3 is also generated by other DNA sequences in the sample. This rearrangement joins TRBV11-1 to TRBJ2-1; the match to TRBD2 covers 11 bases. Germline V gene sequence: CDR1 SGHAT, CDR2 FQDESV (reference sequence). After removal of 3 bases from V and 4 bases from J, the junction contained 2 bases not matched to a gene. This CDR3 spans 15 amino acids. The CDR3 sequence is CASSFSGRVYNEQFF. The CDR3, as DNA: TGTGCCAGCAGCTTTAGCGGGAGGGTGTACAATGAGCAGTTCTTC.

The chain links TRBV5-1 to TRBJ1-1, with D possibly being TRBD1 (5 bases). Germline values: CDR1 SGHRS, CDR2 YFSETQ. Deletions cut 4 bases from V and 1 base from J, with 11 bases between. The length of the CDR3 is 14 residues. This CDR3 is CASSPGRPNTEAFF. CDR3 DNA: TGCGCCAGCAGCCCGGGACGGCCGAACACTGAAGCTTTCTTT.

J is TRBJ1-1 and V is TRBV5-1; TRBD1 agrees at 9 bases. The ends lost 2 bases at V and 1 base at J; junction bases unmatched: 0. Germline V gene lookup returns CDR1 SGHRS and CDR2 YFSETQ. The CDR3 extends over 14 amino acids. The CDR3 region has the DNA TGCGCCAGCAGCTTACAGGGGGCGAACACTGAAGCTTTCTTT. Translating it yields CASSLQGANTEAFF.